Sequencing of this T cell receptor beta chain was carried out in a study of T-cell memory formation after mild COVID-19. TCRalpha and TCRbeta libraries used 5'RACE with constant-segment primers and UMIs. TCRdb fed the 5' RACE reads into MiXCR, producing one record per CDR3 protein. This table holds 300,000 to 350,000 distinct CDR3 sequences, over 11% found once. This CDR3 region has 14 residues. The germline V gene encodes CDR1 SQVTM and CDR2 ANQGSEA. The germline V and J ends were trimmed by 4 bases and 5 bases, with 16 bases remaining between them. Regarding this clonotype: Antigen unknown.

Overall study findings and caveats: Those CD4+ clones that contracted were mainly in CM and EM (CD8+ ones in EMRA).

The specimen sequenced was PBMCs or a T cell subset sorted from them (not recorded which). The V gene is TRBV29-1, the J gene TRBJ2-3; tentatively, D is TRBD2 (6 bases). The TCR sequence derives from a man aged 18-30 years who had mild COVID-19 (a few samples of this study predate the infection). Cell type and time point are not known. The CDR3, as DNA: TGCAGCGTTGTTGAAGGGACTGGGGGAGATACGCAGTATTTT. Translation gives CSVVEGTGGDTQYF.